The entry that follows covers one TCR beta chain sequence. Its antigen is not identified. As for time point: recipient sample about 28 days before transplant, after cytoreduction. The data were produced by immunoSEQ multiplex PCR, yet TCRdb's version contains in-frame clones alone and is incomplete. The sample contains tens of thousands of clones, less than 85% of which appear only once. The data are from a study of T cell clonotyping in hematopoietic cell transplantation. In the study overall: Recipients' pretransplant samples followed cytoreduction.

Study-level findings and limits: Broader posttransplant TCR repertoire diversity was predicted by graft donor and pretransplant recipient Inverse Simpson Index values. CD4 and CD8 repertoire contributions could not be separated without sorting.

This CDR3 region has 15 residues. From germline, CDR1 is SGHRS and CDR2 YFSETQ. Trimming removed 5 bases from V and 6 bases from J, with 21 bases in between. V is TRBV5-1 and J is TRBJ2-7; D may be TRBD1 or TRBD2 (6 bases each). Source: peripheral blood mononuclear cells, taken before stem cell transplant. This clonotype originated in a man aged 55 to 70 with acute myeloid leukemia. Some clones in this sample may be carry-over from other donors' samples. CDR3 loop: CASSRGVRGLGEQYF. The CDR3 nucleotides read TGCGCCAGCAGTCGCGGGGTCCGGGGGCTAGGCGAGCAGTACTTC.